This T cell receptor (beta chain) was captured by sequencing in a study of identical twins. The study's findings and limits: Insertions were reduced in abundant cord blood beta clonotypes but not in memory repertoires.

A universal primer site was incorporated via template switching, and the cDNA contained unique molecular identifiers. TCRdb re-called the 5' RACE reads with MiXCR, one entry per CDR3 protein. This sample has 550,000 to 800,000 distinct CDR3 sequences, with just over 7% found just once. This clonotype has at least ten counts. Its antigen remains unknown. These data are also associated with another study on yellow fever vaccine responses in identical twins.

Sequenced sample: PBMCs. This clonotype was obtained from a young woman in good health.

The CDR3 here is CASSPAGGGAYNEQFF. CDR3 in DNA: TGTGCCAGCAGCCCCGCTGGTGGGGGTGCCTACAATGAGCAGTTCTTC. The chain uses TRBV7-8 and TRBJ2-1; D is tentatively TRBD1 or TRBD2 (5 bases each). The germline V gene has CDR1 SGHVS and CDR2 FQNEAQ. CDR3 length equals 16 residues. Trimming left V 5 bases short and J 2 bases short, with 16 bases between.